This entry features one T cell receptor (beta chain) sequence. This record comes from a study of blood T cell repertoires in COVID-19. As processed by the authors: Reference gene primer amplification gave nucleated cell count estimates. Profiling relied on immunoSEQ multiplex PCR, and the TCRdb table lists in-frame clones only, not all of them. V and J calls and clone size are as listed in that table; D and trimming were resolved from the DNA. Of 55,000 to 90,000 clones listed, around 83% are singletons. The TCR originated in a man in his 70s with active COVID-19. Specimen: peripheral blood.

This chain's CDR3 is CASSQGQGAETQYF. The CDR3 DNA is TGTGCCAGCAGCCAAGGGCAGGGGGCAGAGACCCAGTACTTC. V usage is TRBV4-2 and J usage is TRBJ2-5; 8 nucleotides line up with TRBD1. This CDR3 is built from 14 residues. CDR1 and CDR2 (germline): LGHNA, YNFKEQ. The V gene end was trimmed by 1 base and the J gene end by 4 bases; junction bases not matched to a gene: 2.